This T cell receptor beta chain is from a study of blood T cell repertoires in COVID-19 (dated by TCRdb to about 2020). Regarding the research as a whole: The collaborator samples originated in the United States, Italy and Spain and spanned the acute and convalescent phases of COVID-19. The material from the prospective study consisted of cDNA or gDNA derived from T cells, B-cell-depleted T cells, or PBMCs. Deeply sampled blood TCRbeta repertoires from subjects exposed to, actively infected with, or recovered from COVID-19 were included in the dataset. A freely available public database, intended as a resource for researchers studying the immune response to SARS-CoV-2, is where the repertoires were released. The samples were drawn from the first 160 participants of the ongoing ImmuneRACE study and from roughly 1,300 subjects provided by 6 global collaborators. Sample metadata almost always included a de-identified subject ID, COVID-19 status, age in years and sex. Where available, HLA class I and class II types were taken from metadata supplied by the sample provider and were not determined by assay-based typing.

The immunoSEQ Assay, a bias-controlled multiplex PCR, was used to amplify TCRbeta CDR3 regions from genomic DNA. The paper's data handling went like this. The number of nucleated cells in each sample was estimated from the amplification of reference gene primers within the assay. Sequence reads were collapsed and filtered to measure the absolute abundance of every unique TCRbeta CDR3 rearrangement. For each sample, productive Simpson clonality was calculated by taking the square root of Simpson's diversity index across productive rearrangements. TCRdb provides this immuneACCESS table in a form limited to in-frame rearrangements. Some clones are lacking; in checked studies, under half of them reflect an unresolved V gene, and why the rest are absent is not known. The V and J calls and clone size come from that table; D and trimming were worked out from the DNA. The sample table shows some 140,000 clones, and about 81% are seen once. About 2.4% of the sample is taken by the ten largest.

Of note for this clone: Its antigen is unknown. Base quality data are lacking; no much larger clone is found one base away.

Enrolling through a virtual design, the prospective study's participants ranged in age from roughly 18 to 89 years and lived across about two dozen United States geographic areas. In the prospective study, participants were assigned to cohorts based on the clinical history participants reported in a screening survey and a study questionnaire. In the prospective study, whole blood, serum and a nasopharyngeal or oropharyngeal swab were collected from each participant by mobile phlebotomists. Additional blood draws and questionnaires over a 2-month period could optionally be provided by prospective study participants. Blood samples from the prospective study were shipped frozen or at room temperature prior to DNA extraction. Overall results and qualifications from the work: The quantity of clinical and demographic metadata differed by source and by participant and was supplied without curation.

Germline trimming amounts to 4 bases on V and 5 bases on J, with 12 as the count of junction bases outside the gene matches. Per the germline V gene, MNHNS is the CDR1 and SASEGT is the CDR2. The CDR3 runs 17 amino acids, cysteine and phenylalanine included. Only the CDR3 region is kept as DNA, spanning 51 bases read in frame from base 1. The sequence was obtained from a man in his forties with acute COVID-19. The sequencing input was PBMCs or T cells enriched from blood (not recorded which). This receptor chain uses TRBV6-1 and TRBJ2-1, with 9 central nucleotides matching TRBD2. The sequence in DNA is TGTGCCAGCAGTGGTTACCAACTAGCGGGTACCAACAATGAGCAGTTCTTC. This yields the protein CASSGYQLAGTNNEQFF.